One T cell receptor (beta chain) is described in this entry. Per the original data handling: By means of reference gene primer amplification, nucleated cell counts were estimated. Assay: immunoSEQ multiplex PCR; the TCRdb copy retains only in-frame clones and omits some. The DNA was the basis for D and trimming; V, J and clone size are from that table. Of fewer than 150,000 clones listed, 85% to 90% are singletons. The data are from a study of blood T cell repertoires in COVID-19. CDR3 size: 13 residues. Trimming removed 1 base from V and 6 bases from J; junction bases left unmatched: 2. Germline V gene data show CDR1 as SGHVS and CDR2 as FQNEAQ.

The sequenced sample was peripheral blood. This receptor was taken from a human donor in a cohort sampled during active COVID-19. The chain employs TRBV7-8 and TRBJ2-7; 8 bases agree with TRBD1. The CDR3 region has the DNA TGTGCCAGCAGCTTAGAACAGGGGGTCGAGCAGTACTTC. As protein: CASSLEQGVEQYF.